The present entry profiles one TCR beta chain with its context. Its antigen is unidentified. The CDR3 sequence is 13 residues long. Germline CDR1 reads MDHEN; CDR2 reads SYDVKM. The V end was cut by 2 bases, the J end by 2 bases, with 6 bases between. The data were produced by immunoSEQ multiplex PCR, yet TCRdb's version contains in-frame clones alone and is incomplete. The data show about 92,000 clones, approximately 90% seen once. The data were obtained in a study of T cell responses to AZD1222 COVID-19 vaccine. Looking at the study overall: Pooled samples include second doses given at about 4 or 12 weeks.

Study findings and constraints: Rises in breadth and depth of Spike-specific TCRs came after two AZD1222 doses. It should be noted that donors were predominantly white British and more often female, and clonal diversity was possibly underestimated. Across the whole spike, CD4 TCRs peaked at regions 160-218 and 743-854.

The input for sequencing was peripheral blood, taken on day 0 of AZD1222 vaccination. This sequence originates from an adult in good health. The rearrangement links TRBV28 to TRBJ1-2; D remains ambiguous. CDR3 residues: CASSLGENYGYTF. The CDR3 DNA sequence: TGTGCCAGCAGTTTAGGGGAGAACTATGGCTACACCTTC.